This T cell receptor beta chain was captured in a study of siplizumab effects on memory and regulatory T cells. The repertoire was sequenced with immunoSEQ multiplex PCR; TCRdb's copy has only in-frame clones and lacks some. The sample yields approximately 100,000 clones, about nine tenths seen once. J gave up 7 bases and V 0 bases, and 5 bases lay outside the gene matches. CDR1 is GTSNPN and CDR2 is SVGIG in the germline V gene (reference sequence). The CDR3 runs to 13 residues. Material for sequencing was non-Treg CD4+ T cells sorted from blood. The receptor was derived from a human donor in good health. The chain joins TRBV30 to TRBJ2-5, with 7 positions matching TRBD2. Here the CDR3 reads CAWSVRREGTQYF. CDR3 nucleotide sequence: TGTGCCTGGAGTGTACGAAGGGAGGGGACCCAGTACTTC.